These 8 T cell receptor beta chains were sequenced from one sample in a study of shared clonotypes between healthy human individuals. The method was immunoSEQ multiplex PCR; TCRdb's version includes in-frame clones alone and lacks a portion of them. The profile shows over 2 million clones, 85% to 95% of them singletons. The sequenced sample was naive CD4+ T cells from PBMCs. Subset noted: CD45RA+ positively selected. These receptor sequences come from a man aged 18 to 29 in good health. Some clones in this sample may be carry-over from other donors' samples.

The chain is built from TRBV7-2 and TRBJ2-7; TRBD1 agrees at 10 bases. This CDR3 comprises 16 residues. Trimming cost V 3 bases and J 1 base; bases outside gene matches: 6. Per germline, CDR1 SGHTA and CDR2 FQGNSA. The CDR3 DNA follows: TGTGCCAGCAGCTTTAACCGGGACAGGGGTTCCTACGAGCAGTACTTC. Its translation: CASSFNRDRGSYEQYF. The entire variable domain, with the rest obtained from reference TRBV7-2 and TRBJ2-7, is as follows: GAGVSQSPSNKVTEKGKDVELRCDPISGHTALYWYRQSLGQGLEFLIYFQGNSAPDKSGLPSDRFSAERTGGSVSTLTIQRTQQEDSAVYLCASSFNRDRGSYEQYFGPGTRLTVT.

V usage is TRBV7-2 and J usage is TRBJ2-1; no firm D call. CDR3 length: 15 residues. Germline values: CDR1 SGHTA, CDR2 FQGNSA. Trimming left V 3 bases short and J 3 bases short, with 12 bases between. CDR3 nucleotides: TGTGCCAGCAGCTTCGAGGTCGAGTTCTACAATGAGCAGTTCTTC. This translates into CASSFEVEFYNEQFF. Combining the CDR3 with reference TRBV7-2 and TRBJ2-1 gives the whole variable domain GAGVSQSPSNKVTEKGKDVELRCDPISGHTALYWYRQSLGQGLEFLIYFQGNSAPDKSGLPSDRFSAERTGGSVSTLTIQRTQQEDSAVYLCASSFEVEFYNEQFFGPGTRLTVL.

A remark on this clone: The identical CDR3 is also encoded by other nucleotide sequences in the sample. V and J are TRBV5-1 and TRBJ1-2; D unresolved. The CDR3 has 13 residues. Between the trimmed V and J ends, which lost 0 bases and 3 bases, there was a span of 6 bases. The V gene's germline CDR1 is SGHRS and CDR2 YFSETQ. The CDR3 is CASSLGLDYGYTF. The CDR3 DNA reads TGCGCCAGCAGCTTGGGCCTCGACTATGGCTACACCTTC. Complete variable domain (other parts from reference TRBV5-1 and TRBJ1-2): KAGVTQTPRYLIKTRGQQVTLSCSPISGHRSVSWYQQTPGQGLQFLFEYFSETQRNKGNFPGRFSGRQFSNSRSEMNVSTLELGDSALYLCASSLGLDYGYTFGSGTRLTVV.

The chain combines TRBV6-5 with TRBJ2-2; the D is unclear. Trimming removed 4 bases at V and 4 bases at J, with 4 bases between. The CDR3 totals 12 residues. Germline V lookup: CDR1 MNHEY, CDR2 SVGAGI. As DNA, the CDR3 is TGTGCCAGCAGTTCAACCACCGGGGAGCTGTTTTTT. It specifies CASSSTTGELFF.

V usage is TRBV6-6 and J usage is TRBJ2-3; tentative D call: TRBD1 (5 bases). V lost 5 bases and J lost 2, with 11 bases in between. From germline, CDR1 is MNHNY and CDR2 SVGAGI (reference sequence). The CDR3 consists of 14 residues. The CDR3 protein is CASSALRDTDTQYF. The DNA for the CDR3 is TGTGCCAGCAGTGCCCTCAGGGACACAGATACGCAGTATTTT.

The chain employs TRBV5-4 and TRBJ2-7; 7 nucleotides align to TRBD1. The V segment lost 4 bases and the J segment 4 bases; nucleotides outside the gene matches: 2. Germline V gene lookup returns CDR1 SGHNT and CDR2 YYREEE (reference sequence). The CDR3 consists of 12 residues. The CDR3 bases are TGTGCCAGCAGCATGACAGGGTACGAGCAGTACTTC. The encoded protein is CASSMTGYEQYF.

The gene calls are TRBV2 and TRBJ1-5; 7 positions match TRBD1. The CDR3 sequence is 17 residues long. The V gene end was trimmed by 6 bases and the J gene end by 1 base; junction bases not matched to a gene: 12. Germline V gives CDR1 SNHLY, CDR2 FYNNEI. CDR3 region: CASRRQGSGISNQPQHF. DNA for the CDR3: TGTGCCAGCAGACGACAGGGAAGCGGGATAAGCAATCAGCCCCAGCATTTT.

A remark on this clone: Other DNA sequences of this sample code for an identical CDR3. The chain is built from TRBV7-2 and TRBJ2-5; 9 nucleotides match TRBD1. Germline V gene lookup returns CDR1 SGHTA and CDR2 FQGNSA. Trimming took 5 bases from V and 4 from J; bases not matched to a gene: 5. The CDR3 totals 14 residues. The CDR3 loop is CASSRDRGRETQYF. For the CDR3, the DNA is TGTGCCAGCAGCCGAGACAGGGGGAGAGAGACCCAGTACTTC.